These 25 T cell receptor beta chains came from one sample sequenced in a study of shared clonotypes between healthy human individuals. Profiled with immunoSEQ multiplex PCR; TCRdb holds only in-frame clones, not every one. The profile covers approximately 2,300,000 clones, with around 90% appearing a single time and approximately 0.41% taken by the ten largest. Source material: naive CD4+ T cells from PBMCs. The subset denotes: CD45RA+ positively selected. These receptors all stem from a man between 18 and 35 years old in good health. Some clones in this sample may be carry-over from other donors' samples.

This chain links TRBV11-2 with TRBJ2-5; maybe TRBD2 (5 bases). Germline V gene data show CDR1 as SGHAT and CDR2 as FQNNGV. Trimming took 5 bases from V and 2 from J, leaving 18 bases between them. There are 16 residues in the CDR3. The CDR3 DNA follows: TGTGCCAGCAGCCCTCTATTTGATACGGGACAAGAGACCCAGTACTTC. It specifies CASSPLFDTGQETQYF.

This chain connects TRBV5-1 to TRBJ1-1; no firm D call. The germline V and J ends were trimmed by 1 base and 2 bases, with 6 bases remaining between them. CDR3 length: 13 residues. Germline V lookup: CDR1 SGHRS, CDR2 YFSETQ. The CDR3, as DNA: TGCGCCAGCAGCTTGTGGGTTAACACTGAAGCTTTCTTT. This sequence encodes CASSLWVNTEAFF.

The chain combines TRBV7-9 with TRBJ1-1, with 7 positions matching TRBD1. The V and J ends lost 3 bases and 4 bases, in that order; junction bases with no gene match: 2. This CDR3 spans 13 amino acids. The germline V gene has CDR1 SEHNR and CDR2 FQNEAQ (reference sequence). The CDR3 DNA reads as TGTGCCAGCAGCTTCCAGGGGGGCACTGAAGCTTTCTTT. Translating it yields CASSFQGGTEAFF.

The V and J genes are TRBV6-6 and TRBJ1-1, with TRBD1 identical over 7 bases. The CDR3 totals 13 residues. The germline gives CDR1 MNHNY, CDR2 SVGAGI (reference sequence). Losses at the gene ends were 6 bases for V and 11 bases for J; bases not matched to a gene: 12. The CDR3 DNA reads TGTGCCAGCAGCCTCGGGGCAGGGGGATTGGCTTTCTTT. This gives the protein CASSLGAGGLAFF.

This sequence joins TRBV5-4 and TRBJ1-4; the D gene is possibly TRBD1 (6 bases). The CDR3 consists of 15 residues. Germline V gives CDR1 SGHNT, CDR2 YYREEE (reference sequence). Trimming left V 2 bases short and J 0 bases short, with 8 bases between. The CDR3 nucleotides are TGTGCCAGCAGCTTAGGGGGATCAACTAATGAAAAACTGTTTTTT. It specifies CASSLGGSTNEKLFF.

V and J are TRBV27 and TRBJ2-2; D remains unclear. V shed 6 bases and J shed 8 bases, with 10 bases lying between them. The CDR3 sequence is 12 residues long. The germline CDR1 and CDR2 sequences are MNHEY and SMNVEV (reference sequence). CDR3 nucleotides: TGTGCCAGCAGGTCTGTTTGGGGGGAGCTGTTTTTT. Protein product: CASRSVWGELFF.

V gene TRBV5-1 combines with J gene TRBJ2-2; D possibly corresponds to TRBD2 (5 bases). The germline gives CDR1 SGHRS, CDR2 YFSETQ. The CDR3 covers 15 residues. The V end lost 4 bases, the J end lost 5 bases, and 15 bases lay between the germline ends. The DNA of the CDR3 is TGCGCCAGCAGCCCCGGAGGAGGTGGGACCGGGGAGCTGTTTTTT. This codes for CASSPGGGGTGELFF. The whole variable domain, filled in from reference TRBV5-1 and TRBJ2-2, reads KAGVTQTPRYLIKTRGQQVTLSCSPISGHRSVSWYQQTPGQGLQFLFEYFSETQRNKGNFPGRFSGRQFSNSRSEMNVSTLELGDSALYLCASSPGGGGTGELFFGEGSRLTVL.

The rearrangement uses TRBV28 and TRBJ2-7, with no clear D. The CDR3 spans 12 residues. The germline V and J ends were trimmed by 8 bases and 3 bases, with 11 bases remaining between them. Germline CDR1 is MDHEN and CDR2 is SYDVKM. The CDR3 coding sequence is TGTGCCAGCCGGCAGGTAGGCTACGAGCAGTACTTC. Residues: CASRQVGYEQYF. Based on the CDR3 plus reference TRBV28 and TRBJ2-7, the full variable domain is DVKVTQSSRYLVKRTGEKVFLECVQDMDHENMFWYRQDPGLGLRLIYFSYDVKMKEKGDIPEGYSVSREKKERFSLILESASTNQTSMYLCASRQVGYEQYFGPGTRLTVT.

The chain couples TRBV19 to TRBJ2-5; D possibly matches TRBD1 or TRBD2 (5 bases each). The ends were cut back, 2 bases at V and 5 bases at J, with 12 bases in the middle. CDR1 LNHDA and CDR2 SQIVND come from the germline V gene (reference sequence). CDR3 length: 14 amino acids. In DNA form, the CDR3 reads TGTGCCAGTAGTATATCGCCTTGGGGGGAGACCCAGTACTTC. This translates into CASSISPWGETQYF.

The CDR3 DNA reads TGTGCCAGCAGCTTCCTCCGGGGGACCGGGGAGCTGTTTTTT. This codes for CASSFLRGTGELFF. V gene TRBV7-2 combines with J gene TRBJ2-2, with a weak D call TRBD2 (6 bases). Germline V gene sequence: CDR1 SGHTA, CDR2 FQGNSA. The CDR3 has 14 residues. Trimming removed 3 bases at V and 5 bases at J, with 10 bases between.

This rearrangement joins TRBV4-3 to TRBJ1-2; 9 positions agree with TRBD1. V trimming: 1 base; J trimming: 2 bases; junction bases outside the gene matches: 2. In germline, CDR1 is LGHNA, CDR2 YSLEER. The CDR3 is 15 residues long. In DNA form, the CDR3 reads TGCGCCAGCAGCCAAGTCACAGGGGGCAACTATGGCTACACCTTC. It codes for CASSQVTGGNYGYTF.

The V gene is TRBV2, the J gene TRBJ2-7, with TRBD1 matching over 7 bases. The CDR3 runs to 13 residues. J gave up 5 bases and V 4 bases, and 5 bases lay outside the gene matches. Germline V gene lookup returns CDR1 SNHLY and CDR2 FYNNEI. CDR3 region: CASSGQGSHEQYF. The CDR3 nucleotides read TGTGCCAGCAGTGGACAGGGTTCCCACGAGCAGTACTTC.

The gene calls are TRBV5-1 and TRBJ2-3; 12 nucleotides agree with TRBD1. Per the germline V gene, CDR1 is SGHRS and CDR2 is YFSETQ. CDR3 length: 18 residues. J lost 1 base, V lost 0 bases, and 6 bases had no gene match. CDR3 DNA: TGCGCCAGCAGCTTGGTCGGGACAGGGGGCGCCGGCACAGATACGCAGTATTTT. Its translation: CASSLVGTGGAGTDTQYF.

The chain combines TRBV29-1 with TRBJ2-1; 8 positions match TRBD1. This CDR3 contains 20 residues. Trimming cost V 6 bases and J 3 bases; bases outside gene matches: 25. The germline gives CDR1 SQVTM, CDR2 ANQGSEA. DNA of the CDR3: TGCAGCGTCAGGGGGCGATACCCGGGAGAGAGGAATACAGGCTACAATGAGCAGTTCTTC. Encoded protein: CSVRGRYPGERNTGYNEQFF.

The chain uses TRBV7-9 and TRBJ2-1, with D perhaps assigned TRBD1 or TRBD2 (6 bases each). Germline loops: CDR1 SEHNR, CDR2 FQNEAQ (reference sequence). The CDR3 has 12 amino acids. Trimming took off 1 base at V and 11 bases at J, with 9 bases between the two ends. The CDR3 sequence: CASSLDGGQQFF. DNA of the CDR3: TGTGCCAGCAGCTTAGATGGGGGGCAGCAGTTCTTC.

The rearrangement joins TRBV28 to TRBJ1-4; 9 bases agree with TRBD1. The germline CDR1 and CDR2 sequences are MDHEN and SYDVKM. Trimming at V came to 4 bases and at J to 0 bases, leaving 9 bases not matched to a gene. This CDR3 contains 18 residues. The CDR3 is CASSSPGGQGATNEKLFF. In DNA form, the CDR3 reads TGTGCCAGCAGTTCGCCGGGGGGACAGGGAGCAACTAATGAAAAACTGTTTTTT.

The chain uses TRBV27 and TRBJ1-3; D call uncertain. V gave up 5 bases and J gave up 0 bases, with 8 bases separating them. Germline assignment: CDR1 MNHEY and CDR2 SMNVEV (reference sequence). The CDR3 length is 14 residues. The CDR3 reads CASSPWGSGNTIYF. The CDR3 DNA follows: TGTGCCAGCAGTCCATGGGGCTCTGGAAACACCATATATTTT.

The CDR3 coding sequence is TGTGCCAGTAATAGGGACAGACTGAACACTGAAGCTTTCTTT. Translating gives CASNRDRLNTEAFF. The chain employs TRBV19 and TRBJ1-1; 7 positions agree with TRBD1. This CDR3 spans 14 amino acids. V trimming: 7 bases; J trimming: 0 bases; junction bases outside the gene matches: 5. CDR1 and CDR2 from the germline V gene are LNHDA and SQIVND (reference sequence).

In regard to this clone: The germline gene is not matched at one end of the junction; a read error may be the cause. CDR3 residues: CAWSVLGQPPLHF. DNA of the CDR3: TGTGCCTGGAGTGTACTGGGGCAGCCACCTCTTCACTTC. This chain links TRBV30 with TRBJ1-2, with D possibly matching TRBD1 (5 bases). CDR1 is GTSNPN and CDR2 is SVGIG in the germline V gene (reference sequence). This CDR3 has 13 residues.

This chain links TRBV28 with TRBJ2-7; D is perhaps TRBD2 (5 bases). The V end was cut by 2 bases, the J end by 6 bases, with 11 bases between. This CDR3 is built from 13 residues. Germline V lookup: CDR1 MDHEN, CDR2 SYDVKM. The chain's CDR3 is CASSLGSPGEQYF. For the CDR3, the DNA is TGTGCCAGCAGTTTAGGGAGCCCCGGCGAGCAGTACTTC. Full variable domain (missing parts from reference TRBV28 and TRBJ2-7): DVKVTQSSRYLVKRTGEKVFLECVQDMDHENMFWYRQDPGLGLRLIYFSYDVKMKEKGDIPEGYSVSREKKERFSLILESASTNQTSMYLCASSLGSPGEQYFGPGTRLTVT.

The rearrangement joins TRBV28 to TRBJ2-1; tentatively, D is TRBD1 (5 bases). This CDR3 has 14 amino acids. The germline CDR1 and CDR2 sequences are MDHEN and SYDVKM. Trimming cost V 3 bases and J 6 bases, with 12 bases left between them. CDR3 sequence: CASSFGQPSNEQFF. The CDR3 DNA reads TGTGCCAGCAGTTTTGGACAACCCTCCAATGAGCAGTTCTTC.

The chain uses TRBV7-3 and TRBJ1-1; TRBD1 matches 9 bases. This CDR3 comprises 13 residues. J was trimmed by 11 bases and V by 3 bases; bases with no gene match: 7. CDR1 is SGHTA, CDR2 FQGTGA, per germline. The CDR3 coding sequence is TGTGCCAGCAGCTTCGCTCAAGGGACAGGGGCTTTCTTT. As protein: CASSFAQGTGAFF.

This clone was found a few times. The chain joins TRBV29-1 to TRBJ2-1; D might be TRBD1 or TRBD2, each matching 6 bases. Trimming cost V 6 bases and J 6 bases, with 15 bases left between them. The CDR3 is made up of 13 amino acids. Per the germline V gene, CDR1 is SQVTM and CDR2 is ANQGSEA. CDR3 nucleotides: TGCAGCGTGGCCCGGGGGCGGAGCAATGAGCAGTTCTTC. Its translation: CSVARGRSNEQFF.

The chain has TRBV5-1 and TRBJ2-2; 7 positions agree with TRBD2. Per the germline V gene, CDR1 is SGHRS and CDR2 is YFSETQ. The CDR3 has 15 amino acids. V was pared by 2 bases and J by 5 bases, with 6 bases of the junction left unmatched. The CDR3 here is CASSLSGIRTGELFF. The CDR3 nucleotides are TGCGCCAGCAGCTTAAGCGGGATAAGGACCGGGGAGCTGTTTTTT.

The chain recombines TRBV5-1 with TRBJ2-7; the match to TRBD2 covers 10 bases. V lost 4 bases and J lost 4; bases outside the gene matches: 14. The CDR3 consists of 17 residues. Per germline, CDR1 SGHRS and CDR2 YFSETQ. CDR3 nucleotides: TGCGCCAGCAGCCCGGCCCCCATAGCGGGAGGCACGTACGAGCAGTACTTC. It encodes CASSPAPIAGGTYEQYF.